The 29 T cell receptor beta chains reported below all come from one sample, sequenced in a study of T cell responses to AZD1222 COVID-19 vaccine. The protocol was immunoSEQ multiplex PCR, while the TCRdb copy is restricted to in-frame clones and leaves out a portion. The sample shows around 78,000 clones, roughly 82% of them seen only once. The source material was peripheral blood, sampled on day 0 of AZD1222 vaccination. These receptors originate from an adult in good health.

The CDR3 nucleotides are TGTGCCAGTAGTCTAAGACTAGCGGGAGAGAACCCAGATACGCAGTATTTT. Protein: CASSLRLAGENPDTQYF. The V call is TRBV19, the J call TRBJ2-3; 12 bases are shared with TRBD2. The CDR3 runs to 17 residues. V was pared by 5 bases and J by 4 bases, with 10 bases of the junction left unmatched. Germline lookup yields CDR1 LNHDA and CDR2 SQIVND (reference sequence).

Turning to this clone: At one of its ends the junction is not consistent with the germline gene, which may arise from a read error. CDR3: CASSSGQGGGGHTF. The CDR3 DNA is TGTGCCAGCAGCTCGGGACAGGGGGGTGGTGGCCACACCTTC. V is TRBV5-5 and J is TRBJ1-2; TRBD1 agrees at 11 bases. Per the germline V gene, CDR1 is SGHKS and CDR2 is YYEKEE (reference sequence). The CDR3 has 14 amino acids.

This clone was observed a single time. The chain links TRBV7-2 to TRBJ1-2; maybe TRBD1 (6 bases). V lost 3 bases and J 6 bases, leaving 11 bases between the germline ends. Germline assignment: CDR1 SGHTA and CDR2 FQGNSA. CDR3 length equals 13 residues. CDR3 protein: CASSFNRVDGYTF. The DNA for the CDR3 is TGTGCCAGCAGCTTCAACAGGGTGGATGGCTACACCTTC.

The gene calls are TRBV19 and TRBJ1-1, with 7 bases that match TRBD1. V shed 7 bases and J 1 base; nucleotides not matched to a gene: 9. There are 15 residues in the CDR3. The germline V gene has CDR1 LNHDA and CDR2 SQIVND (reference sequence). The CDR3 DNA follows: TGTGCCAGTAACAGGGGTGACTCAGGGAACACTGAAGCTTTCTTT. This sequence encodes CASNRGDSGNTEAFF. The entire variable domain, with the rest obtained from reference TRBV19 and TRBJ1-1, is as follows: DGGITQSPKYLFRKEGQNVTLSCEQNLNHDAMYWYRQDPGQGLRLIYYSQIVNDFQKGDIAEGYSVSREKKESFPLTVTSAQKNPTAFYLCASNRGDSGNTEAFFGQGTRLTVV.

This CDR3 reads CASSAGNNEKLFF. CDR3 sequence (DNA): TGTGCCAGCAGCGCCGGGAATAATGAAAAACTGTTTTTT. The gene calls are TRBV7-3 and TRBJ1-4; D ambiguous. The germline V gene encodes CDR1 SGHTA and CDR2 FQGTGA. This CDR3 contains 13 residues. The germline V and J ends were trimmed by 5 bases and 4 bases, with 8 bases remaining between them. The complete variable domain, with remaining parts taken from reference TRBV7-3 and TRBJ1-4, reads GAGVSQTPSNKVTEKGKYVELRCDPISGHTALYWYRQSLGQGPEFLIYFQGTGAADDSGLPNDRFFAVRPEGSVSTLKIQRTERGDSAVYLCASSAGNNEKLFFGSGTQLSVL.

The CDR3 DNA reads TGTGCCAGCAGCCTCCAGGGTGGGGACACTGAAGCTTTCTTT. Protein: CASSLQGGDTEAFF. This chain connects TRBV9 to TRBJ1-1; D perhaps matches TRBD1 (5 bases). The CDR3 contains 14 residues. V was trimmed by 4 bases and J by 3 bases, leaving 13 bases between them. Germline assignment: CDR1 SGDLS and CDR2 YYNGEE.

This CDR3 reads CASSFSGGFDTIYF. The DNA of the CDR3 is TGCGCCAGCAGCTTTTCAGGGGGTTTCGACACCATATATTTT. V is TRBV5-1 and J is TRBJ1-3, with 7 bases aligning to TRBD1. This CDR3 is 14 amino acids long. Germline assignment: CDR1 SGHRS and CDR2 YFSETQ. The V gene end was trimmed by 2 bases and the J gene end by 8 bases; junction bases not matched to a gene: 7.

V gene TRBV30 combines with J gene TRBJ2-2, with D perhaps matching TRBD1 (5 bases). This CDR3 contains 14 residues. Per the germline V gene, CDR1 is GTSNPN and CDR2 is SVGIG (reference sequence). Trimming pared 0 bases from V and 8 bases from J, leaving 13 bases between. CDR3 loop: CAWSVGVPDGELFF. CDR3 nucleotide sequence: TGTGCCTGGAGTGTAGGGGTGCCGGATGGGGAGCTGTTTTTT.

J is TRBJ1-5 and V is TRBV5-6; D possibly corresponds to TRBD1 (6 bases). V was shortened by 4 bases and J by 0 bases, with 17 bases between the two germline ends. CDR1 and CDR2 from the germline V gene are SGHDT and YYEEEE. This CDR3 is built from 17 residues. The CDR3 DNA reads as TGTGCCAGCAGCCCCGGGCTAAGGGACAATAGCAATCAGCCCCAGCATTTT. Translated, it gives CASSPGLRDNSNQPQHF.

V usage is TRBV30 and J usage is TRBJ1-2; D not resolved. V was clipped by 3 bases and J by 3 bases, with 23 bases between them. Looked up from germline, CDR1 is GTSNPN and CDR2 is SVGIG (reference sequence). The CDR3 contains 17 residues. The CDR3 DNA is TGTGCCTGGAGACCAACTCGCCGGCCATCACCCCACTATGGCTACACCTTC. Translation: CAWRPTRRPSPHYGYTF.

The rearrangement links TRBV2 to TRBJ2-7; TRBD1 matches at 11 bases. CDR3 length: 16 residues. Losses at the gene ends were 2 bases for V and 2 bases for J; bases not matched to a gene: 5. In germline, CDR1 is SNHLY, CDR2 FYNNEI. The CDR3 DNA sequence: TGTGCCAGCAGTGAAAGTCCGGGACAGGGGGCCTACGAGCAGTACTTC. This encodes CASSESPGQGAYEQYF.

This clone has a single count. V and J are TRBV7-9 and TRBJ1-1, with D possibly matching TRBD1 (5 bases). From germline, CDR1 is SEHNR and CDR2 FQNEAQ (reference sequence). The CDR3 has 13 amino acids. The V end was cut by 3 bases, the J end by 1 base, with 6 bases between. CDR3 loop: CASSFGGNTEAFF. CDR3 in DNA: TGTGCCAGCAGCTTCGGGGGGAACACTGAAGCTTTCTTT. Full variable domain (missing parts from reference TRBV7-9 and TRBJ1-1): DTGVSQNPRHKITKRGQNVTFRCDPISEHNRLYWYRQTLGQGPEFLTYFQNEAQLEKSRLLSDRFSAERPKGSFSTLEIQRTEQGDSAMYLCASSFGGNTEAFFGQGTRLTVV.

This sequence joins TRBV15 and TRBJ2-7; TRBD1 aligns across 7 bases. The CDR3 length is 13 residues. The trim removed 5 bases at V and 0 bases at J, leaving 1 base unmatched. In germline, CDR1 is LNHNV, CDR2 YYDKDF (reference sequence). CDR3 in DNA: TGTGCCACCAGCGGGACAGACTCCTACGAGCAGTACTTC. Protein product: CATSGTDSYEQYF.

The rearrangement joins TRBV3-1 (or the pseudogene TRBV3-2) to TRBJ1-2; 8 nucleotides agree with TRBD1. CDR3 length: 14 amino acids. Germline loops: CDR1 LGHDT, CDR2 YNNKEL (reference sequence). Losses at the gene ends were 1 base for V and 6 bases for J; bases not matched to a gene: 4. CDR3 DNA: TGTGCCAGCAGCCAAGCAGGGGGCGCTGATGGCTACACCTTC. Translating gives CASSQAGGADGYTF.

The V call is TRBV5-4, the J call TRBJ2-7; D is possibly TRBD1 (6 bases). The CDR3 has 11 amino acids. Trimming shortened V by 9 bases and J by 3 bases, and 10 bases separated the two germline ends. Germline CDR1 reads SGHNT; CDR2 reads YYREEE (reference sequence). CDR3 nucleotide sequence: TGTGCCACAGGACAGAACTACGAGCAGTACTTC. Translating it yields CATGQNYEQYF.

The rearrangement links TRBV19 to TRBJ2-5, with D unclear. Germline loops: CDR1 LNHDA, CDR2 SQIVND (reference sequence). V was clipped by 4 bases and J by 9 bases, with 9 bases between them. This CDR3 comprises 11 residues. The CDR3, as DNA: TGTGCCAGTAGTACCGGGTTGGCCCAGTACTTC. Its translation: CASSTGLAQYF.

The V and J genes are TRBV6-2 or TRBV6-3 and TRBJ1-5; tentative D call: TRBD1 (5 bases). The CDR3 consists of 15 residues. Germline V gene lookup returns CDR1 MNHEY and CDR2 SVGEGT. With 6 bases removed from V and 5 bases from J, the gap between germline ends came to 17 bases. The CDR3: CASRPTRQSDQPQHF. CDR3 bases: TGTGCCAGCAGACCTACCCGACAGAGCGATCAGCCCCAGCATTTT.

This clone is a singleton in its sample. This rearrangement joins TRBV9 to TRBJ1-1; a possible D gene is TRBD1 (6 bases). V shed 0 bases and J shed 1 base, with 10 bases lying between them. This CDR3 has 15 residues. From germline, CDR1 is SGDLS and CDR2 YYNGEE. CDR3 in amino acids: CASSVGGGPNTEAFF. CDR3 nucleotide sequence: TGTGCCAGCAGCGTAGGAGGGGGACCGAACACTGAAGCTTTCTTT.

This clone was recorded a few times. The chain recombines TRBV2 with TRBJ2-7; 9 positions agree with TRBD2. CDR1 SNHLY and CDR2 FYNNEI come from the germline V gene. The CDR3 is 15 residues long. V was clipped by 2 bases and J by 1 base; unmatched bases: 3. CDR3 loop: CASSELAGLSYEQYF. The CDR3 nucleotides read TGTGCCAGCAGTGAACTAGCGGGGCTTTCCTACGAGCAGTACTTC.

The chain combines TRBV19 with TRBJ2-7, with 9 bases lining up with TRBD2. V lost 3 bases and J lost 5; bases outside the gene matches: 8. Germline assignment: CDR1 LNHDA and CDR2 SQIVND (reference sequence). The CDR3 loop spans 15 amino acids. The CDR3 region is CASSIPGLAANEQYF. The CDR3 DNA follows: TGTGCCAGTAGTATTCCGGGACTAGCCGCCAACGAGCAGTACTTC.

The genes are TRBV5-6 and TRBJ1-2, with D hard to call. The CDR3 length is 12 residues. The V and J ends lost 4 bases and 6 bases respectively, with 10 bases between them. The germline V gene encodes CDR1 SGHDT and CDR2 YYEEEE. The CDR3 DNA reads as TGTGCCAGCAGCACCAACCGAAATGGCTACACCTTC. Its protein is CASSTNRNGYTF.

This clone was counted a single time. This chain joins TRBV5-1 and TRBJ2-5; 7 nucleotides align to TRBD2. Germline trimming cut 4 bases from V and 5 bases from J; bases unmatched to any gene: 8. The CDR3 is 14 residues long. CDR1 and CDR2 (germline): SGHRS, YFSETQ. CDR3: CASSPGGTRETQYF. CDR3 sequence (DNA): TGCGCCAGCAGCCCGGGAGGCACCCGGGAGACCCAGTACTTC.

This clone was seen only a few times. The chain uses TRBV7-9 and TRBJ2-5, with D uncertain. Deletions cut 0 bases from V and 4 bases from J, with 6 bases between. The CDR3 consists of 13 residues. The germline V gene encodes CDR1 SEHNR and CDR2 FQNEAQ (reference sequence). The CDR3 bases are TGTGCCAGCAGCTTAGCGCTTATAGAGACCCAGTACTTC. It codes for CASSLALIETQYF.

DNA for the CDR3: TGTGCCAGCAGCCGGGACACGAACTATGGCTACACCTTC. Translating it yields CASSRDTNYGYTF. The chain couples TRBV6-5 to TRBJ1-2, with a possible D match to TRBD1 (6 bases). V lost 6 bases and J lost 2, with 10 bases in between. Germline V gives CDR1 MNHEY, CDR2 SVGAGI. The CDR3 sequence is 13 residues long.

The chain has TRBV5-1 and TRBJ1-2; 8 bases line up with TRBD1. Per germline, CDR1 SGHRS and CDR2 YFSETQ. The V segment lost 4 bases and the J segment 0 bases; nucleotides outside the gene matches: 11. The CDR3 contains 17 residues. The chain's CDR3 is CASSPGQAPITNYGYTF. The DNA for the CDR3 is TGCGCCAGCAGCCCGGGACAGGCGCCTATCACTAACTATGGCTACACCTTC.

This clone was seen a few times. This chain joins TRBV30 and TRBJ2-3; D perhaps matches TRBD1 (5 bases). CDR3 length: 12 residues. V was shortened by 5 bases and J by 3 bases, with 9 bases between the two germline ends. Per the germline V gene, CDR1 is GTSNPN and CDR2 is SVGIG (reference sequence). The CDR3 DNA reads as TGTGCCTGGGATAGGGGTACAGATACGCAGTATTTT. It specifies CAWDRGTDTQYF.

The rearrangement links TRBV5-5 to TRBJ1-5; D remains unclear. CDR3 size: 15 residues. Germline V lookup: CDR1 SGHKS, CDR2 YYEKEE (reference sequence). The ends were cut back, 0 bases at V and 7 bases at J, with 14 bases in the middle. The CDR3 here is CASSLAVVQSQPQHF. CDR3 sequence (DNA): TGTGCCAGCAGCTTGGCCGTCGTACAGAGCCAGCCCCAGCATTTT.

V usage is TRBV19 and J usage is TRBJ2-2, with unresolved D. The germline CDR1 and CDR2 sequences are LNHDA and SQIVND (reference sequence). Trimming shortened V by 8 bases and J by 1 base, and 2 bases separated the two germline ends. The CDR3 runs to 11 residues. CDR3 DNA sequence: TGTGCCAGTCGGAACACCGGGGAGCTGTTTTTT. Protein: CASRNTGELFF.

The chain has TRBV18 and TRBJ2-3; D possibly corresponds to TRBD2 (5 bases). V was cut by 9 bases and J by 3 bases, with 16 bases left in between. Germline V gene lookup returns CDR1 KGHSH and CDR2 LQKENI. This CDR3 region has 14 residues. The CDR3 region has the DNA TGTGCCAGTTCCGGGATTACGGGTACAGATACGCAGTATTTT. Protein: CASSGITGTDTQYF.